The 6 T cell receptor beta chains below were found in one sample sequenced in a study of cytomegalovirus exposure and HLA in healthy donors. Vbeta (60) and Jbeta (13) primers were used in the PCR. Only in-frame clones appear in the TCRdb table, and some are missing; sequencing was by immunoSEQ multiplex PCR. Here the sample spans 130,000 or so clones, 82% being singletons. The material sequenced was PBMCs. The source of these receptors is a woman in her thirties or forties in good health and CMV-seronegative.

The chain has TRBV9 and TRBJ2-1; no reliable D call. The CDR3 consists of 12 residues. Looked up from germline, CDR1 is SGDLS and CDR2 is YYNGEE. V was trimmed by 1 base and J by 5 bases, leaving 4 bases between them. Here the CDR3 reads CASSVFDNEQFF. DNA for the CDR3: TGTGCCAGCAGCGTATTCGACAATGAGCAGTTCTTC.

The chain combines TRBV5-1 with TRBJ2-7; a weak D match, TRBD2 (5 bases). The CDR3 covers 15 residues. CDR1 is SGHRS, CDR2 YFSETQ, per germline. Deletions cut 0 bases from V and 1 base from J, with 11 bases between. Written as DNA, the CDR3 is TGCGCCAGCAGCTTGGCCCTCGGGATATCCTACGAGCAGTACTTC. Translating gives CASSLALGISYEQYF.

The gene calls are TRBV27 and TRBJ1-1, with D perhaps TRBD1 (5 bases). The CDR3 is 13 residues long. Per germline, CDR1 MNHEY and CDR2 SMNVEV (reference sequence). V lost 6 bases, J lost 5 bases, and 13 bases lay in between. CDR3 nucleotide sequence: TGTGCCAGCAGCAACTCCAGGGTTACTGAAGCTTTCTTT. Translating it yields CASSNSRVTEAFF.

The chain is built from TRBV19 and TRBJ2-2, with TRBD2 identical over 13 bases. Germline CDR1 and CDR2: LNHDA and SQIVND (reference sequence). With V trimmed by 4 bases and J by 7 bases, 6 bases remained unmatched. CDR3 size: 16 residues. CDR3 bases: TGTGCCAGTAGTAGGACTAGCGGGAGCCCCCTCGGGGAGCTGTTTTTT. Translating it yields CASSRTSGSPLGELFF.

The chain links TRBV4-1 to TRBJ2-3; tentative D call: TRBD2 (6 bases). This CDR3 has 14 residues. Trimming took off 7 bases at V and 6 bases at J, with 17 bases between the two ends. Looked up from germline, CDR1 is MGHRA and CDR2 is YSYEKL. The CDR3 region is CASNRRGEADTQYF. For the CDR3, the DNA is TGCGCCAGCAATCGGAGGGGTGAAGCGGATACGCAGTATTTT.

The rearrangement uses TRBV5-8 and TRBJ2-3, with 14 bases lining up with TRBD2. The CDR3 totals 15 residues. Losses at the gene ends were 3 bases for V and 8 bases for J; bases not matched to a gene: 5. Germline CDR1 is SGHTS and CDR2 is YDEGEE. The CDR3 region is CASSYRGTSGSTQYF. CDR3 nucleotide sequence: TGTGCCAGCAGCTATCGAGGGACTAGCGGGAGTACGCAGTATTTT.